This entry concerns a single T cell receptor (beta chain). Its matching antigen is unknown. V lost 7 bases, J lost 4 bases, and 5 bases stayed unmatched. The germline V gene encodes CDR1 PRHDT and CDR2 FYEKMQ (reference sequence). CDR3 length equals 14 residues. Measured with immunoSEQ multiplex PCR; TCRdb has only the in-frame clones, and not every one. The sample has under 150,000 clones; about 80% are singletons. This specimen belongs to a study of identifying expanded T cells in peripheral blood. Whole-study results and caveats: Differentially abundant clones: roughly 1.2 between replicates, 15 to 17 at around 15 days, 19 to 20 at four.

This sequence was found in a person between 18 and 69 years old in good health. The sample comprised blood. This chain joins TRBV13 and TRBJ1-1; 11 bases map to TRBD1. CDR3 region: CASKGQGDATEAFF. The CDR3, as DNA: TGTGCCAGCAAGGGACAGGGGGACGCCACTGAAGCTTTCTTT.